This entry lists 9 T cell receptor beta chains sequenced from one sample in a study of tumor-infiltrating lymphocytes in primary liver carcinoma. Unsorted bulk tissue, roughly 19-33 mg of it, served as the source for co-extraction of RNA and DNA. Production of TCR beta cDNA used roughly 500 ng total RNA together with a constant-region primer. What produced the TCR beta libraries was three nested multiplex PCR rounds using slightly modified ARM-PCR. A C-beta reverse primer was combined with TRBV1-TRBV30 forward primers in the first two PCR rounds, and each round had 9 to 10 cycles. TCRdb recomputed calls from the multiplex PCR reads with MiXCR, one row per CDR3 protein. The data contain about 190,000 distinct CDR3 sequences, around 85% of them seen just once; the ten biggest clones take up around 18%. Source material: tumor tissue from primary liver carcinoma. The receptors derive from a man aged 40-49 years with primary liver carcinoma and hepatitis B virus infection.

Of note for this clonotype: An end of the junction does not agree with germline; a read error may underlie this. This chain joins TRBV6-1 and TRBJ2-1, with 12 bases matching TRBD2. Germline CDR1 and CDR2: MNHNS and SASEGT. The CDR3 sequence is 15 residues long. This CDR3 reads CASNETSGSSHEHFF. In DNA form, the CDR3 reads TGTGCCAGCAATGAGACTAGCGGGAGTTCCCATGAGCACTTCTTC.

About this clonotype itself: Relative to the germline gene, one junction end is altered; a read error may explain this. This rearrangement joins TRBV5-5 to TRBJ1-5; 7 nucleotides agree with TRBD1. This CDR3 contains 15 residues. The germline V gene encodes CDR1 SGHKS and CDR2 YYEKEE (reference sequence). CDR3 sequence: CVSSFSDTGVQPQHF. CDR3 bases: TGTGTCAGCAGCTTTTCTGATACAGGGGTGCAGCCCCAGCATTTT.

Worth noting for this clonotype: Lacking the conserved final phenylalanine or tryptophan, this CDR3 likely reflects a read error. The rearrangement uses TRBV29-1 and TRBJ2-2; D may match TRBD1 or TRBD2 (5 bases each). Germline assignment: CDR1 SQVTM and CDR2 ANQGSEA. The CDR3 covers 15 residues. The CDR3 bases are TGCAGCGTTGGTTTAGGGTGGGGGATGACCGTGGAGCTGTTTTAT. Protein: CSVGLGWGMTVELFY.

This clonotype has just one count. The chain uses TRBV11-2 and TRBJ2-3; D gene ambiguous. Germline CDR1 reads SGHAT; CDR2 reads FQNNGV. Trimming took off 0 bases at V and 12 bases at J, with 7 bases between the two ends. The CDR3 is 11 residues long. The CDR3 protein is CASSLEDIQYF. The CDR3, as DNA: TGTGCCAGCAGCTTAGAAGATATTCAGTATTTT.

About this clonotype itself: Without the conserved terminal phenylalanine or tryptophan, this CDR3 likely stems from a read error. This chain joins TRBV11-1 and TRBJ2-4, with 9 bases fitting TRBD2. V lost 7 bases and J lost 2; bases outside the gene matches: 12. Germline CDR1 SGHAT, CDR2 FQDESV (reference sequence). CDR3 size: 17 residues. CDR3 loop: CASNFPGTSWTKNIQYL. The CDR3 DNA reads as TGTGCCAGCAATTTTCCCGGGACTAGCTGGACCAAAAACATTCAGTACCTC.

As to this clonotype: A much larger clone differs by one base, so this may be a read error. The rearrangement uses TRBV30 and TRBJ2-1; the D gene is possibly TRBD2 (6 bases). Per the germline V gene, CDR1 is GTSNPN and CDR2 is SVGIG (reference sequence). Trimming removed 2 bases from V and 2 bases from J, with 16 bases in between. There are 16 residues in the CDR3. The CDR3 DNA follows: TGTGCCTGGAGTCGACTAGGAGGTATGGCCTACAATGAGCAGTTCTTC. It translates to CAWSRLGGMAYNEQFF.

Note on this clonotype: The junction departs from the called germline gene at one end, perhaps through a read error. This chain joins TRBV4-3 and TRBJ2-5; possibly TRBD2 for D (7 bases). Germline assignment: CDR1 LGHNA and CDR2 YSLEER. This CDR3 has 13 residues. CDR3 sequence reads: CARSQEGGGTQYF. CDR3 in DNA: TGCGCCAGAAGCCAAGAAGGGGGGGGGACCCAGTACTTC.

V is TRBV19 and J is TRBJ1-5; no firm D call. V lost 3 bases, J lost 2 bases, and 14 bases lay in between. CDR1 and CDR2 from the germline V gene are LNHDA and SQIVND (reference sequence). CDR3 length equals 16 residues. In nucleotides, the CDR3 is TGTGCCAGTAGTATGGTGTGGGATTATGGCAATCAGCCCCAGCATTTT. The encoded protein is CASSMVWDYGNQPQHF.

Worth noting for this clonotype: A read error may produce the germline difference seen at one junction end. The chain has TRBV4-3 and TRBJ2-1; TRBD2 aligns across 9 bases. The CDR3 is 15 amino acids. Germline loops: CDR1 LGHNA, CDR2 YSLEER. CDR3 sequence (DNA): TGCACCAGCAGCCTAAATAGCGGGAGTAGTAGTGAAGAGTTCTTC. It yields the protein CTSSLNSGSSSEEFF.